Shown below are 19 T cell receptor beta chains from a single sample sequenced in a study of blood T cell repertoires in COVID-19. The protocol was immunoSEQ multiplex PCR, while the TCRdb copy is restricted to in-frame clones and leaves out a portion. In the table there are about 130,000 clones, 75% to 90% of which are singletons. The sequencing input was peripheral blood. These receptors were taken from a man aged 55 to 70 with COVID-19, enrolled during active disease.

The V call is TRBV29-1, the J call TRBJ2-2; D gene ambiguous. Germline values: CDR1 SQVTM, CDR2 ANQGSEA. The CDR3 spans 14 residues. Trimming pared 4 bases from V and 2 bases from J, leaving 11 bases between. CDR3 sequence: CSVGSGVNTGELFF. As DNA, the CDR3 is TGCAGCGTTGGGTCAGGCGTTAACACCGGGGAGCTGTTTTTT.

The J gene is TRBJ2-1, the V gene TRBV7-2; D ambiguous. The germline CDR1 and CDR2 sequences are SGHTA and FQGNSA. V was clipped by 6 bases and J by 0 bases, with 12 bases between them. The CDR3 length is 15 residues. In DNA, the CDR3 is TGTGCCAGCAGTTCCGCTTTCAGCTCCTACAATGAGCAGTTCTTC. Its protein is CASSSAFSSYNEQFF.

The chain links TRBV7-9 to TRBJ2-3, with 7 bases that match TRBD1. This CDR3 contains 14 residues. The germline V gene encodes CDR1 SEHNR and CDR2 FQNEAQ (reference sequence). The trim removed 5 bases at V and 1 base at J, leaving 3 bases unmatched. CDR3 region: CASSRGGGTDTQYF. CDR3 coding DNA: TGTGCCAGCAGCCGAGGGGGCGGCACAGATACGCAGTATTTT.

This sequence joins TRBV27 and TRBJ1-2; no clear D. Germline V gene data show CDR1 as MNHEY and CDR2 as SMNVEV (reference sequence). Deletions cut 5 bases from V and 9 bases from J, with 22 bases between. CDR3 length: 15 residues. The CDR3 DNA reads TGTGCCAGCAGTGCGCTGCGGGGATTTCGCGGGAGCTACACCTTC. This translates into CASSALRGFRGSYTF.

The chain recombines TRBV7-9 with TRBJ1-2; 9 positions agree with TRBD1. This CDR3 contains 13 residues. Germline loops: CDR1 SEHNR, CDR2 FQNEAQ (reference sequence). The trim removed 7 bases at V and 7 bases at J, leaving 7 bases unmatched. CDR3 protein: CASTPGQGRGYTF. The CDR3 nucleotides read TGTGCCAGCACCCCGGGACAGGGTCGTGGCTACACCTTC.

The rearrangement uses TRBV6-5 and TRBJ1-1; D unresolved. The CDR3 totals 14 residues. Germline-derived CDR1 and CDR2 are MNHEY and SVGAGI. With 7 bases removed from V and 3 bases from J, the gap between germline ends came to 15 bases. The CDR3 loop is CASKRTFGYTEAFF. DNA of the CDR3: TGTGCCAGCAAACGTACGTTCGGGTACACTGAAGCTTTCTTT.

On this clone: Other DNA sequences from this sample encode an identical CDR3 as well. The V gene is TRBV19, the J gene TRBJ1-2, with TRBD1 matching over 7 bases. The V gene end was trimmed by 4 bases and the J gene end by 2 bases; junction bases not matched to a gene: 1. The CDR3 is 13 amino acids. Per germline, CDR1 LNHDA and CDR2 SQIVND (reference sequence). CDR3 coding DNA: TGTGCCAGTAGTAAGGGGGCAAACTATGGCTACACCTTC. Encoded protein: CASSKGANYGYTF.

This chain uses TRBV7-2 with TRBJ1-3; 7 positions match TRBD1. Germline CDR1 reads SGHTA; CDR2 reads FQGNSA. The CDR3 loop spans 15 amino acids. J gave up 4 bases and V 2 bases, and 5 bases lay outside the gene matches. The CDR3 nucleotides read TGTGCCAGCAGCTTAACAGGGGTGGGGGGAAACACCATATATTTT. Protein product: CASSLTGVGGNTIYF.

The chain joins TRBV27 to TRBJ1-2; the D is unclear. The CDR3 is 15 amino acids. CDR1 and CDR2 from the germline V gene are MNHEY and SMNVEV (reference sequence). V lost 6 bases and J 5 bases, leaving 19 bases between the germline ends. The CDR3 DNA follows: TGTGCCAGCAGGACATACAGTTCGGGAAGATATGGCTACACCTTC. Translated: CASRTYSSGRYGYTF.

The chain uses TRBV15 and TRBJ1-1; D possibly corresponds to TRBD1 (6 bases). This CDR3 spans 13 amino acids. Germline V lookup: CDR1 LNHNV, CDR2 YYDKDF (reference sequence). The V and J ends lost 6 bases and 8 bases respectively, with 16 bases between them. CDR3 amino acids: CATRGDNYGEAFF. Written as DNA, the CDR3 is TGTGCCACCAGAGGGGACAATTACGGCGAAGCTTTCTTT.

The rearrangement links TRBV19 to TRBJ2-7; maybe TRBD2 (6 bases). This CDR3 region has 15 residues. Germline V gives CDR1 LNHDA, CDR2 SQIVND (reference sequence). V lost 5 bases and J 3 bases, leaving 17 bases between the germline ends. CDR3 loop: CASSLIGGKVYEQYF. CDR3 DNA sequence: TGTGCCAGTAGTTTGATCGGGGGTAAGGTCTACGAGCAGTACTTC.

The rearrangement uses TRBV19 and TRBJ1-2, with D possibly being TRBD1 (6 bases). V was trimmed by 5 bases and J by 4 bases, leaving 26 bases between them. The CDR3 is 18 residues long. Germline CDR1 reads LNHDA; CDR2 reads SQIVND (reference sequence). DNA of the CDR3: TGTGCCAGTAGTCATACCCCCACAGGGAAGAGAGGTTCCTATGGCTACACCTTC. Protein: CASSHTPTGKRGSYGYTF.

With respect to this clone: The sample has other DNA sequences that encode this CDR3 too. The DNA for the CDR3 is TGTGCCAGCAGTAGGACAGGGGGGAACTATGGCTACACCTTC. This translates into CASSRTGGNYGYTF. The chain links TRBV6-5 to TRBJ1-2, with 10 bases that match TRBD1. Germline assignment: CDR1 MNHEY and CDR2 SVGAGI. The CDR3 runs to 14 residues. With 5 bases clipped from V and 2 bases from J, the junction kept 2 bases outside the gene matches.

This chain links TRBV7-9 with TRBJ2-5; 8 nucleotides line up with TRBD1. The V gene end was trimmed by 7 bases and the J gene end by 5 bases; junction bases not matched to a gene: 15. Germline CDR1 SEHNR, CDR2 FQNEAQ (reference sequence). The CDR3 contains 16 residues. The CDR3 sequence: CASIEGQGIRAETQYF. The DNA of the CDR3 is TGTGCCAGCATCGAAGGACAGGGAATCAGGGCGGAGACCCAGTACTTC.

This clone was seen a single time. This chain links TRBV3-1 (or the pseudogene TRBV3-2) with TRBJ1-3, with D uncertain. The CDR3 contains 14 residues. Looked up from germline, CDR1 is LGHDT and CDR2 is YNNKEL (reference sequence). Trimming cost V 0 bases and J 4 bases, with 7 bases left between them. CDR3 in amino acids: CASSQDGVGNTIYF. In DNA form, the CDR3 reads TGTGCCAGCAGCCAAGACGGGGTGGGAAACACCATATATTTT.

The V gene is TRBV18, the J gene TRBJ1-1, with 11 positions matching TRBD1. This CDR3 has 16 amino acids. The V gene end was trimmed by 3 bases and the J gene end by 4 bases; junction bases not matched to a gene: 7. The V gene's germline CDR1 is KGHSH and CDR2 LQKENI. For the CDR3, the DNA is TGTGCCAGCTCACCCGGGGAAGGGACAGGGGGCACTGAAGCTTTCTTT. The encoded protein is CASSPGEGTGGTEAFF.

The table lists this clone with a count of one. The CDR3 protein is CASTLGLSGANVLTF. The CDR3, as DNA: TGTGCCAGCACCCTAGGCCTCTCTGGGGCCAACGTCCTGACTTTC. V gene TRBV6-6 combines with J gene TRBJ2-6; D is uncertain. This CDR3 region has 15 residues. Between the trimmed V and J ends, which lost 7 bases and 0 bases, there was a span of 10 bases. Germline lookup yields CDR1 MNHNY and CDR2 SVGAGI (reference sequence).

The chain links TRBV30 to TRBJ1-2; possibly TRBD1 for D (6 bases). Germline V gives CDR1 GTSNPN, CDR2 SVGIG (reference sequence). V was clipped by 2 bases and J by 6 bases, with 13 bases between them. The CDR3 is made up of 13 amino acids. The CDR3 is CAWSIQGFHGYTF. The CDR3 nucleotides are TGTGCCTGGAGTATACAGGGCTTTCATGGCTACACCTTC.

The CDR3: CATRQGPLPGNTIYF. The DNA for the CDR3 is TGTGCCACCCGACAGGGTCCGCTTCCTGGAAACACCATATATTTT. The V gene is TRBV6-5, the J gene TRBJ1-3, with 7 bases matching TRBD1. There are 15 residues in the CDR3. CDR1 and CDR2 from the germline V gene are MNHEY and SVGAGI. After removal of 10 bases from V and 2 bases from J, the junction contained 11 bases not matched to a gene.